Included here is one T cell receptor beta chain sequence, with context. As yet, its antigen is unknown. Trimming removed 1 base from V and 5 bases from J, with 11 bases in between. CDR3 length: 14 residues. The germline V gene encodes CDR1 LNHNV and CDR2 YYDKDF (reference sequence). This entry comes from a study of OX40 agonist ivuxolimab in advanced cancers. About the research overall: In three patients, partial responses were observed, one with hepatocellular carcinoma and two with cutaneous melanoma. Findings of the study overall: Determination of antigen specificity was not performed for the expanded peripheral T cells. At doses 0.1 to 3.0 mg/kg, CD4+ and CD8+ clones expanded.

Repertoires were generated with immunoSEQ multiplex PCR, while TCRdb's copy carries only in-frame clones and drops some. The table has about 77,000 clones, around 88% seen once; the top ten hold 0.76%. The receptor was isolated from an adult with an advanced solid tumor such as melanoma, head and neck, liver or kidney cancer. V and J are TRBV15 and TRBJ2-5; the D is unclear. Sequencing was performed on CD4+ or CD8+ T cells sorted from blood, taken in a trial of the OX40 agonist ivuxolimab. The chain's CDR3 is CATSRGAVGETQYF. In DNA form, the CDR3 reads TGTGCCACCAGCAGAGGGGCGGTGGGCGAGACCCAGTACTTC.